The 10 T cell receptor beta chains reported below all come from one sample, sequenced in a study of blood T cell repertoires in COVID-19. Using immunoSEQ multiplex PCR, the repertoire was profiled, and TCRdb retains in-frame clones only, with some absent. The sample shows about 160,000 clones, 84% of them seen only once. The sequencing sample was made of peripheral blood. The receptor set was obtained from a man in his forties or fifties who had recovered from COVID-19.

The V call is TRBV2, the J call TRBJ1-5, with a weak D call TRBD1 (6 bases). Per germline, CDR1 SNHLY and CDR2 FYNNEI. The CDR3 runs 16 residues. Deletions cut 7 bases from V and 4 bases from J, with 20 bases between. The chain's CDR3 is CASKHGRTETNQPQHF. The DNA of the CDR3 is TGTGCCAGCAAACACGGCCGGACAGAAACGAATCAGCCCCAGCATTTT.

This rearrangement joins TRBV19 to TRBJ1-5; TRBD1 agrees at 9 bases. The trim removed 9 bases at V and 8 bases at J, leaving 8 bases unmatched. The CDR3 spans 13 residues. CDR1 and CDR2 from the germline V gene are LNHDA and SQIVND (reference sequence). The CDR3 sequence: CASTGTGKEPQHF. CDR3 in DNA: TGTGCCAGCACCGGGACAGGGAAGGAGCCCCAGCATTTT.

The chain uses TRBV9 and TRBJ2-5; weak D call: TRBD2 (6 bases). Trimming pared 0 bases from V and 2 bases from J, leaving 17 bases between. The CDR3 extends over 17 amino acids. CDR1 SGDLS and CDR2 YYNGEE come from the germline V gene. This chain's CDR3 is CASSVGETGGSQETQYF. Here the CDR3 DNA reads TGTGCCAGCAGCGTAGGGGAAACCGGGGGATCGCAAGAGACCCAGTACTTC.

The gene calls are TRBV11-2 and TRBJ2-5, with 8 bases aligning to TRBD1. The CDR3 has 15 amino acids. Germline values: CDR1 SGHAT, CDR2 FQNNGV. The ends lost 4 bases at V and 3 bases at J; junction bases unmatched: 7. CDR3 protein: CASSSTSTGEETQYF. The CDR3 nucleotides read TGTGCCAGCAGCTCAACCTCGACAGGGGAAGAGACCCAGTACTTC.

This rearrangement joins TRBV7-2 to TRBJ2-3, with D perhaps matching TRBD2 (5 bases). The V gene lost 1 base and the J gene lost 1 base, with 12 bases spanning the gap. Germline V CDR1 and CDR2: SGHTA, FQGNSA. This CDR3 contains 16 residues. CDR3 sequence: CASSLGASRGTDTQYF. The CDR3 DNA reads as TGTGCCAGCAGCTTAGGGGCTAGCCGGGGCACAGATACGCAGTATTTT.

With regard to this clone: Other DNA sequences in the sample encode the same CDR3. The chain has TRBV19 and TRBJ2-2, with D unresolved. This CDR3 is 14 amino acids long. The V end lost 1 base, the J end lost 1 base, and 4 bases lay between the germline ends. Germline-derived CDR1 and CDR2 are LNHDA and SQIVND (reference sequence). CDR3 DNA sequence: TGTGCCAGTAGTATAGCAGGGAACACCGGGGAGCTGTTTTTT. Translated: CASSIAGNTGELFF.

This clone was observed a single time. V gene TRBV12-3 or TRBV12-4 combines with J gene TRBJ2-3; no definite D call. This CDR3 has 11 amino acids. Trimming shortened V by 11 bases and J by 5 bases, and 11 bases separated the two germline ends. DNA for the CDR3: TGTGCCGTCAACGCGTTAGATACGCAGTATTTT. It is translated as CAVNALDTQYF.

This chain uses TRBV6-5 with TRBJ1-5; D possibly corresponds to TRBD1 (5 bases). Deletions cut 6 bases from V and 1 base from J, with 13 bases between. The CDR3 covers 15 residues. Per germline, CDR1 MNHEY and CDR2 SVGAGI. CDR3: CASRLGGLSNQPQHF. The CDR3 DNA reads TGTGCCAGCAGACTGGGGGGGTTAAGCAATCAGCCCCAGCATTTT.

As DNA, the CDR3 is TGTGCCGGGAGCCTGACCACCTGGAATGAGCAGTTCTTC. As protein: CAGSLTTWNEQFF. The J gene is TRBJ2-1, the V gene TRBV11-2, with D maybe TRBD2 (5 bases). The length of the CDR3 is 13 residues. V was clipped by 11 bases and J by 7 bases, with 18 bases between them. Germline loops: CDR1 SGHAT, CDR2 FQNNGV.

The chain is built from TRBV7-6 and TRBJ2-1, with 11 bases that match TRBD1. From germline, CDR1 is SGHVS and CDR2 FNYEAQ. The CDR3 has 15 amino acids. Trimming took 5 bases from V and 8 from J; bases not matched to a gene: 8. The DNA of the CDR3 is TGTGCCAGCAGCATGCGGACAGGGGGCTTGGATGAGCAGTTCTTC. This translates into CASSMRTGGLDEQFF.